This is a list of T cell receptor beta chains from one sample in a study of blood T cell repertoires in COVID-19. Measured with immunoSEQ multiplex PCR; TCRdb has only the in-frame clones, and not every one. This sample has about 80,000 clones; 88% occur once, and the top ten carry around 6.6%. The sample was peripheral blood. The receptors were sampled from a man between 65 and 85 years old with acute or convalescent COVID-19. Both conserved end residues are part of each CDR3. Fields, in order: V gene, clone size, D gene, J gene, CDR3 length, CDR3 protein, CDR3 DNA. D genes are given only for firm matches. Clone size is stated in some rows and not others, as once, few, many or a class when expanded.

v_gene: TRBV15
abundance: -
d_gene: TRBD1
j_gene: TRBJ1-1
len: 15
CDR3aa: CATSRGTGMNTEAFF
CDR3nt: TGTGCCACCAGCAGAGGGACAGGAATGAACACTGAAGCTTTCTTT

v_gene: TRBV20-1
abundance: -
d_gene: TRBD2
j_gene: TRBJ2-1
len: 13
CDR3aa: CSAGGLAGPEQFF
CDR3nt: TGCAGTGCTGGTGGACTAGCGGGTCCTGAGCAGTTCTTC

v_gene: TRBV2
abundance: -
d_gene: -
j_gene: TRBJ1-2
len: 16
CDR3aa: CASSEAVPQSGYGYTF
CDR3nt: TGTGCCAGCAGTGAAGCTGTGCCCCAGTCTGGTTATGGCTACACCTTC

v_gene: TRBV5-1
abundance: -
d_gene: TRBD1
j_gene: TRBJ2-2
len: 14
CDR3aa: CASTYRGETGELFF
CDR3nt: TGCGCCAGCACCTACAGGGGGGAGACCGGGGAGCTGTTTTTT

v_gene: TRBV6-6
abundance: -
d_gene: -
j_gene: TRBJ2-5
len: 14
CDR3aa: CASSYILLEETQYF
CDR3nt: TGTGCCAGCAGTTACATTCTTCTAGAAGAGACCCAGTACTTC

v_gene: TRBV5-1
abundance: -
d_gene: -
j_gene: TRBJ1-5
len: 13
CDR3aa: CASSLLGGPPQHF
CDR3nt: TGCGCCAGCAGCTTATTAGGGGGTCCGCCCCAGCATTTT

v_gene: TRBV10-3
abundance: -
d_gene: -
j_gene: TRBJ1-1
len: 11
CDR3aa: CAIGTGTEAFF
CDR3nt: TGTGCCATTGGCACGGGTACTGAAGCTTTCTTT

v_gene: TRBV6-5
abundance: -
d_gene: TRBD1
j_gene: TRBJ1-1
len: 14
CDR3aa: CASSYVAGGPEAFF
CDR3nt: TGTGCCAGCAGTTACGTCGCAGGGGGCCCTGAAGCTTTCTTT

v_gene: TRBV6-1
abundance: -
d_gene: -
j_gene: TRBJ2-1
len: 16
CDR3aa: CASSEDRQWGYNEQFF
CDR3nt: TGTGCCAGCAGTGAGGATAGACAGTGGGGCTACAATGAGCAGTTCTTC

v_gene: TRBV6-5
abundance: -
d_gene: -
j_gene: TRBJ2-7
len: 15
CDR3aa: CASSYQRRGSYEQYF
CDR3nt: TGTGCCAGCAGCTACCAGCGAAGGGGATCCTACGAGCAGTACTTC

v_gene: TRBV7-2
abundance: -
d_gene: -
j_gene: TRBJ2-3
len: 12
CDR3aa: CASSSKSDTQYF
CDR3nt: TGTGCCAGCAGCTCCAAATCAGATACGCAGTATTTT

v_gene: TRBV2
abundance: -
d_gene: -
j_gene: TRBJ1-6
len: 14
CDR3aa: CASSLDSPNSPLHF
CDR3nt: TGTGCCAGCAGCCTAGACAGCCCAAATTCACCCCTCCACTTT

v_gene: TRBV19
abundance: -
d_gene: -
j_gene: TRBJ1-1
len: 14
CDR3aa: CASSSLRGMTEAFF
CDR3nt: TGTGCCAGTAGTTCGCTACGGGGGATGACTGAAGCTTTCTTT

v_gene: TRBV27
abundance: -
d_gene: TRBD1
j_gene: TRBJ2-3
len: 15
CDR3aa: CASSSQGDRTDTQYF
CDR3nt: TGTGCCAGCAGTTCACAGGGGGATCGCACAGATACGCAGTATTTT

v_gene: TRBV10-3
abundance: -
d_gene: TRBD1
j_gene: TRBJ2-7
len: 21
CDR3aa: CAISESHASQGLSFAPYEQYF
CDR3nt: TGTGCCATCAGTGAGTCCCATGCGTCACAGGGGCTTTCCTTCGCTCCCTACGAGCAGTACTTC

v_gene: TRBV5-1
abundance: once
d_gene: -
j_gene: TRBJ1-6
len: 15
CDR3aa: CASSLGSGVDSPLHF
CDR3nt: TGCGCCAGCAGCCTTGGGTCGGGGGTAGACTCACCCCTCCACTTT

v_gene: TRBV7-2
abundance: -
d_gene: -
j_gene: TRBJ2-5
len: 12
CDR3aa: CASSSRLETQYF
CDR3nt: TGTGCCAGCAGCTCCCGGTTGGAGACCCAGTACTTC

v_gene: TRBV19
abundance: -
d_gene: -
j_gene: TRBJ2-2
len: 16
CDR3aa: CASIGGEGVRTGELFF
CDR3nt: TGTGCCAGTATTGGGGGCGAAGGGGTTCGCACCGGGGAGCTGTTTTTT

v_gene: TRBV11-2
abundance: -
d_gene: -
j_gene: TRBJ2-2
len: 12
CDR3aa: CASRPGPGELFF
CDR3nt: TGTGCCAGCAGGCCAGGGCCCGGGGAGCTGTTTTTT

v_gene: TRBV28
abundance: -
d_gene: -
j_gene: TRBJ1-2
len: 15
CDR3aa: CASSPGISPWSGYTF
CDR3nt: TGTGCCAGCAGTCCCGGGATTTCCCCCTGGAGTGGCTACACCTTC

v_gene: TRBV7-9
abundance: -
d_gene: TRBD2
j_gene: TRBJ2-1
len: 16
CDR3aa: CASSPGLAGYYNEQFF
CDR3nt: TGTGCCAGCAGCCCCGGCCTAGCGGGGTACTACAATGAGCAGTTCTTC

v_gene: TRBV5-6
abundance: -
d_gene: -
j_gene: TRBJ2-3
len: 17
CDR3aa: CASSLAGTLPLIYTQYF
CDR3nt: TGTGCCAGCAGCTTGGCCGGGACATTACCATTAATATATACGCAGTATTTT

v_gene: TRBV5-4
abundance: -
d_gene: -
j_gene: TRBJ1-1
len: 16
CDR3aa: CASSRDSAPGNTEAFF
CDR3nt: TGTGCCAGCAGCCGAGACAGCGCACCGGGGAACACTGAAGCTTTCTTT

v_gene: TRBV7-6
abundance: -
d_gene: -
j_gene: TRBJ1-5
len: 16
CDR3aa: CASSQLGGTGNQPQHF
CDR3nt: TGTGCCAGCAGCCAACTAGGAGGGACCGGCAATCAGCCCCAGCATTTT

v_gene: TRBV11-2
abundance: -
d_gene: -
j_gene: TRBJ2-7
len: 15
CDR3aa: CASSLRGTSTYEQYF
CDR3nt: TGTGCCAGCAGCCTCCGCGGGACTTCCACCTACGAGCAGTACTTC

v_gene: TRBV4-1
abundance: -
d_gene: TRBD1
j_gene: TRBJ1-2
len: 16
CDR3aa: CASSHLGQGVNYGYTF
CDR3nt: TGCGCCAGCAGCCATCTTGGACAGGGGGTTAACTATGGCTACACCTTC

v_gene: TRBV28
abundance: -
d_gene: -
j_gene: TRBJ1-1
len: 12
CDR3aa: CAIGQARTEAFF
CDR3nt: TGTGCCATAGGTCAGGCACGCACTGAAGCTTTCTTT

v_gene: TRBV28
abundance: -
d_gene: TRBD1
j_gene: TRBJ1-2
len: 15
CDR3aa: CATTADRGQTYGYTF
CDR3nt: TGTGCCACCACCGCGGACAGGGGGCAAACTTATGGCTACACCTTC

v_gene: TRBV4-1
abundance: -
d_gene: TRBD1
j_gene: TRBJ1-1
len: 17
CDR3aa: CASSQAPDRSRNTEAFF
CDR3nt: TGCGCCAGCAGCCAAGCCCCGGACAGGAGCAGGAACACTGAAGCTTTCTTT

v_gene: TRBV18
abundance: -
d_gene: -
j_gene: TRBJ2-1
len: 16
CDR3aa: CASSPGGSPVYNEQFF
CDR3nt: TGTGCCAGCTCACCAGGGGGCAGCCCGGTCTACAATGAGCAGTTCTTC

v_gene: TRBV7-2
abundance: -
d_gene: TRBD2
j_gene: TRBJ2-7
len: 14
CDR3aa: CASSFSGGAYEQYF
CDR3nt: TGTGCCAGCAGCTTTAGCGGGGGGGCCTACGAGCAGTACTTC

v_gene: TRBV7-6
abundance: -
d_gene: -
j_gene: TRBJ1-1
len: 14
CDR3aa: CASSLGPWNTEAFF
CDR3nt: TGTGCCAGCAGCTTAGGGCCGTGGAACACTGAAGCTTTCTTT

v_gene: TRBV5-1
abundance: -
d_gene: TRBD2
j_gene: TRBJ2-7
len: 14
CDR3aa: CASSLTSGSTEQYF
CDR3nt: TGCGCCAGCAGCCTTACTAGCGGGAGCACCGAGCAGTACTTC

v_gene: TRBV6-2/TRBV6-3
abundance: -
d_gene: TRBD2
j_gene: TRBJ2-3
len: 15
CDR3aa: CASSYGSGGTDTQYF
CDR3nt: TGTGCCAGCAGTTACGGTAGCGGGGGGACAGATACGCAGTATTTT

v_gene: TRBV7-9
abundance: -
d_gene: -
j_gene: TRBJ1-4
len: 15
CDR3aa: CASSPGTSTNEKLFF
CDR3nt: TGTGCCAGCAGTCCCGGGACATCAACTAATGAAAAACTGTTTTTT

v_gene: TRBV24-1
abundance: -
d_gene: TRBD1
j_gene: TRBJ2-1
len: 16
CDR3aa: CATSDSGTDRYNEQFF
CDR3nt: TGTGCCACCAGTGATTCTGGGACAGACCGCTACAATGAGCAGTTCTTC

v_gene: TRBV2
abundance: -
d_gene: TRBD1
j_gene: TRBJ2-3
len: 14
CDR3aa: CASSEQGSTDTQYF
CDR3nt: TGTGCCAGCAGCGAACAGGGGAGTACAGATACGCAGTATTTT

v_gene: TRBV5-1
abundance: -
d_gene: TRBD1
j_gene: TRBJ1-1
len: 15
CDR3aa: CASSLGQDRYTEAFF
CDR3nt: TGCGCCAGCAGCTTGGGTCAGGACAGGTACACTGAAGCTTTCTTT

v_gene: TRBV10-2
abundance: few
d_gene: TRBD1
j_gene: TRBJ2-3
len: 17
CDR3aa: CASTEGAGQGGSDTQYF
CDR3nt: TGCGCCAGCACCGAGGGGGCAGGACAGGGTGGGTCAGATACGCAGTATTTT

v_gene: TRBV5-1
abundance: -
d_gene: TRBD1
j_gene: TRBJ2-7
len: 17
CDR3aa: CASSSTSSGTGSNEQYF
CDR3nt: TGCGCCAGCAGCTCGACTTCCTCCGGGACAGGGAGTAACGAGCAGTACTTC

v_gene: TRBV13
abundance: -
d_gene: TRBD2
j_gene: TRBJ2-1
len: 17
CDR3aa: CASRGLAARSSGNEQFF
CDR3nt: TGTGCCAGCAGGGGACTAGCGGCCCGAAGTTCGGGGAATGAGCAGTTCTTC